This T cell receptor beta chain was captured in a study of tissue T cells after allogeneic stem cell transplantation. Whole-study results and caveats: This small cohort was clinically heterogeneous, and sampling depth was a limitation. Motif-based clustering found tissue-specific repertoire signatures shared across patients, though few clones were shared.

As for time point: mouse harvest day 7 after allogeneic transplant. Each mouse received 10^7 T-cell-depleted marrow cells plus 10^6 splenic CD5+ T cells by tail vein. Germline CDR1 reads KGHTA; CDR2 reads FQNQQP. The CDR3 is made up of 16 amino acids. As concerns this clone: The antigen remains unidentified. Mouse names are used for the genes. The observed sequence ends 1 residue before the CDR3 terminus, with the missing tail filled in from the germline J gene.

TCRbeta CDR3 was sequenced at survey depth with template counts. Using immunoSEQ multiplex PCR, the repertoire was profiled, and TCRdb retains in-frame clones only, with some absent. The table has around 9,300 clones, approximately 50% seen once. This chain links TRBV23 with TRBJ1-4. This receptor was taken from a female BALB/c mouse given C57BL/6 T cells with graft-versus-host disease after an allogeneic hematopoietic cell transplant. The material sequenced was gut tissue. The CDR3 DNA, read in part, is TGCTCCAGCAGTCAATCGATTTCGGTTTCCAACGAAAGATTATTT. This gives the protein CSSSQSISVSNERLF. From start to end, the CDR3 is CSSSQSISVSNERLFF.